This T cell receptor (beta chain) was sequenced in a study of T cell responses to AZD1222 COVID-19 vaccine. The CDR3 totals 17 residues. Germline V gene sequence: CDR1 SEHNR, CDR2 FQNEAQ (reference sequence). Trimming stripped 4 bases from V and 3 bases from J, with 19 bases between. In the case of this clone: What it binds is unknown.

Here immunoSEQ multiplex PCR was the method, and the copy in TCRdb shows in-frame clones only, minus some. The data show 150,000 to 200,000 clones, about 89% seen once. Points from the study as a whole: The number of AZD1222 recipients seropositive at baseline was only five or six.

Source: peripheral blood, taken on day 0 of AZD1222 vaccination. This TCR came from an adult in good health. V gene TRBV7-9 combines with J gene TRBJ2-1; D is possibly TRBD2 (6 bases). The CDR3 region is CASSSMGSRGLYNEQFF. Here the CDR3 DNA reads TGTGCCAGCAGCTCGATGGGTTCGCGGGGACTCTACAATGAGCAGTTCTTC.